The 7 T cell receptor beta chains in this list originate from one sample, sequenced in a study of shared clonotypes between healthy human individuals. Using immunoSEQ multiplex PCR, the repertoire was profiled, and TCRdb retains in-frame clones only, with some absent. This sample has over a million clones; 75% to 85% occur once, and the top ten carry roughly 0.62%. Sequenced input: memory CD4+ T cells from PBMCs. Specified subset: CD45RA-negative fraction. These receptor sequences come from a man younger than 35 in good health. Some clones in this sample may be carry-over from other donors' samples.

The chain combines TRBV15 with TRBJ2-7, with 10 positions matching TRBD2. This CDR3 is built from 15 residues. The germline gives CDR1 LNHNV, CDR2 YYDKDF (reference sequence). V trimming: 5 bases; J trimming: 7 bases; junction bases outside the gene matches: 11. CDR3 nucleotides: TGTGCCACCAGCGAGAGGCTAGCGGGAGCGGGTGAGCAGTACTTC. Translation gives CATSERLAGAGEQYF.

This chain connects TRBV2 to TRBJ1-3; D unclear. Trimming removed 5 bases at V and 0 bases at J, with 8 bases between. This CDR3 is built from 14 residues. Germline CDR1 is SNHLY and CDR2 is FYNNEI. The CDR3 bases are TGTGCCAGCAGTAGGAGCTACTCTGGAAACACCATATATTTT. It yields the protein CASSRSYSGNTIYF.

This clone was picked up many times. The chain couples TRBV29-1 to TRBJ2-3; a weak D match, TRBD1 (8 bases). Germline CDR1 and CDR2: SQVTM and ANQGSEA. V lost 7 bases to trimming and J lost 1 base, with 18 bases between them. The CDR3 totals 15 residues. The CDR3 region has the DNA TGCAGCGGCGGGGGAGAGACAGGGGGCACAGATACGCAGTATTTT. Its translation: CSGGGETGGTDTQYF.

The chain employs TRBV4-3 and TRBJ2-5, with TRBD1 identical over 12 bases. After removal of 4 bases from V and 5 bases from J, the junction contained 5 bases not matched to a gene. Germline CDR1 and CDR2: LGHNA and YSLEER. This CDR3 has 15 residues. CDR3 DNA: TGCGCCAGCAGCCCCGGGACAGGGGGCGGGGAGACCCAGTACTTC. It encodes CASSPGTGGGETQYF.

This clone has a handful of counts. The chain recombines TRBV28 with TRBJ2-2; 10 bases are a match to TRBD1. Germline CDR1 reads MDHEN; CDR2 reads SYDVKM. This CDR3 has 15 residues. Trimming cost V 5 bases and J 4 bases; bases outside gene matches: 4. The CDR3 is CASSTGQGVTGELFF. The DNA of the CDR3 is TGTGCCAGCAGTACCGGACAGGGGGTCACCGGGGAGCTGTTTTTT.

This clone was counted only a few times. The V gene is TRBV5-1, the J gene TRBJ2-3; D is undetermined. Germline V gene sequence: CDR1 SGHRS, CDR2 YFSETQ. V lost 4 bases and J lost 2, with 11 bases in between. The CDR3 covers 14 residues. CDR3 amino acids: CASSGSLHTDTQYF. In DNA form, the CDR3 reads TGCGCCAGCAGCGGGTCACTACACACAGATACGCAGTATTTT.

V gene TRBV5-1 combines with J gene TRBJ2-2; D may match TRBD1 or TRBD2 (6 bases each). Germline values: CDR1 SGHRS, CDR2 YFSETQ. This CDR3 is 14 amino acids long. Trimming took off 2 bases at V and 4 bases at J, with 9 bases between the two ends. CDR3 coding DNA: TGCGCCAGCAGCTTCGGAGGGGGCACCGGGGAGCTGTTTTTT. It yields the protein CASSFGGGTGELFF.